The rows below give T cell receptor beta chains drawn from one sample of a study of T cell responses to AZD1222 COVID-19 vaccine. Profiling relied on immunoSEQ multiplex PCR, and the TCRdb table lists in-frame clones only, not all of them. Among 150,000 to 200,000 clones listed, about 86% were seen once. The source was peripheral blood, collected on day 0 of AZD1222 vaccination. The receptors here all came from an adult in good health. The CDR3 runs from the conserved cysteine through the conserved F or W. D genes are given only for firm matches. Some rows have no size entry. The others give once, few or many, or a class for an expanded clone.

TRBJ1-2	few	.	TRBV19	TGTGCCAGTAGTCAGGTCTATGGCTACACCTTC	CASSQVYGYTF
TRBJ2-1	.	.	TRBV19	TGTGCCAGTAGTATTGACAGGAGCTCCTACAATGAGCAGTTCTTC	CASSIDRSSYNEQFF
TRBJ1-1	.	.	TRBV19	TGTGCCAGTAGTATTAGGCACCCGAACACTGAAGCTTTCTTT	CASSIRHPNTEAFF
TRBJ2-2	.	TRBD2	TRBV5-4	TGTGCCAGCAGCCGATCGACTAGCGGGGGGGCCGGGACCGGGGAGCTGTTTTTT	CASSRSTSGGAGTGELFF
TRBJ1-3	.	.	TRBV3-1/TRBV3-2	TGTGCCAGCAGCCCAGGGCCACGAAACACCATATATTTT	CASSPGPRNTIYF
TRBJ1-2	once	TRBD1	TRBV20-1	TGCAGTGCTAGTAGACAGGGGGGGGTAAGGCACGGCTACACCTTC	CSASRQGGVRHGYTF
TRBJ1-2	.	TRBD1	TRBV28	TGTGCCAGCAGTTTGACAGGGGGCGTTGGCTACACCTTC	CASSLTGGVGYTF
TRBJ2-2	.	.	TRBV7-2	TGTGCCAGCAGCTTAGCAGGGTTCACCACCGGGGAGCTGTTTTTT	CASSLAGFTTGELFF
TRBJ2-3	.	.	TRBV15	TGTGCCACCAGCAGACGACGCGGACCAGGCACAGATACGCAGTATTTT	CATSRRRGPGTDTQYF
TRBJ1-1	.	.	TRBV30	TGTGCCTGGAGTAGACAGGCTAAAACAGGGCCCGCCGGGCAAGCTTTCTTT	CAWSRQAKTGPAGQAFF
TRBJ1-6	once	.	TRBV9	TGTGCCAGCAGCCCGACGGCGGGTCCAAAGAATTCACCCCTCCACTTT	CASSPTAGPKNSPLHF
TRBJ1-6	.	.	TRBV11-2	TGTGCCAGCAGCTTAGACCAGATAGGGGACTCACCCCTCCACTTT	CASSLDQIGDSPLHF
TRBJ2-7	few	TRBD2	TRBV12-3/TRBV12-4	TGTGCCAGTTCCTGGGGGGGCGAGCAGTACTTC	CASSWGGEQYF
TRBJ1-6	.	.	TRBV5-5	TGTGCCAGCAGTCCGGCCCCACGGAACTATAATTCACCCCTCCACTTT	CASSPAPRNYNSPLHF
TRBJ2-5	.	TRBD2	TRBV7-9	TGTGCCAGCAGCTCGCCCGGGGGGGCGAAGGAGACCCAGTACTTC	CASSSPGGAKETQYF
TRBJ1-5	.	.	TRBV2	TGTGCCAGCACGAACGGTCAGGCATTTGTTCAGCCCCAGCATTTT	CASTNGQAFVQPQHF
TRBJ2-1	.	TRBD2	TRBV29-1	TGCAGCGTTGAAACCGCCGGGTTTGGCGGGGGGCGGAATGAGCAGTTCTTC	CSVETAGFGGGRNEQFF
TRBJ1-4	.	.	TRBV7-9	TGTGCCAGCAGCTTAGGGCGAGCAACTAATGAAAAACTGTTTTTT	CASSLGRATNEKLFF
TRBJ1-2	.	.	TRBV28	TGTGCCAGCAGCACCGTAATGGGCCACACCTTC	CASSTVMGHTF
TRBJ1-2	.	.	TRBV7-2	TGTGCCAGCAGCCACGCACGAGCCGGACAGAACGATGGCTACACCTTC	CASSHARAGQNDGYTF
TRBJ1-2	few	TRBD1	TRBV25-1	TGTGCCAGCAGTGCCTATGTGACAGGGGGTTATGGCTACACCTTC	CASSAYVTGGYGYTF
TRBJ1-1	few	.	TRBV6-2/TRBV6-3	TGTGCCAGCAGTCCCCGATCCAGCGGGAACACTGAAGCTTTCTTT	CASSPRSSGNTEAFF
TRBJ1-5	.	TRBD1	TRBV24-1	TGTGCCACCAGCCAGGGGGCTTCTCAGCCCCAGCATTTT	CATSQGASQPQHF
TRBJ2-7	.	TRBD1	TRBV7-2	TGTGCCAGCAGCTTAGCTCGGGACAGATACTACGAGCAGTACTTC	CASSLARDRYYEQYF
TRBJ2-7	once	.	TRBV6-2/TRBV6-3	TGTGCCAGCAGTCCCCGGTCGCAGGGAGTCCACGAGCAGTACTTC	CASSPRSQGVHEQYF
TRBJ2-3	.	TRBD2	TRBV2	TGTGCCAGCAGTGACGTTTCCTTAGCGGGGGGCACAGATACGCAGTATTTT	CASSDVSLAGGTDTQYF
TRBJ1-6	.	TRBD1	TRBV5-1	TGCGCCAGCAGCTTAACCGGGACAGTTAATTCACCCCTCCACTTT	CASSLTGTVNSPLHF
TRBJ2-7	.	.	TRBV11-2	TGTGCCAGCAGCTTAGGGTTTAGGTCCTACGAGCAGTACTTC	CASSLGFRSYEQYF
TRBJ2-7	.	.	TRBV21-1	TGTGCCAGCAGCAATGTCTGGGGGGCGGGGTTTGAGTACTTC	CASSNVWGAGFEYF
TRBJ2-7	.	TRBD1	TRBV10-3	TGTGCCATCAGTGAGTCGGGGACCAGGGGGAGAGAGCAGTACTTC	CAISESGTRGREQYF
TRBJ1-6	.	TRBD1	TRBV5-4	TGTGCCAGCAGCCTAACAGGGGGGAATTCACCCCTCCACTTT	CASSLTGGNSPLHF
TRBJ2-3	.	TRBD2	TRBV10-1	TGCGCCAGCAGTGAGTCCCGACTAGCGGGGGGTGACACAGATACGCAGTATTTT	CASSESRLAGGDTDTQYF
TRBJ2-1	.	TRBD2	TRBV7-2	TGTGCCAGCAGCGACGGCCGGGGGGGCCGGAACAATGAGCAGTTCTTC	CASSDGRGGRNNEQFF
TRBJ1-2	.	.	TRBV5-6	TGTGCCAGCAGCTTGGGGCCCCCCCGTTATGGCTACACCTTC	CASSLGPPRYGYTF
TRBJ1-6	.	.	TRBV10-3	TGTGCCACCACGGACCTCCTAAATGCACCCCTCCACTTT	CATTDLLNAPLHF
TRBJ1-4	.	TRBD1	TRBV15	TGTGCCACCAGCAGAGAACCCCCAGGGGGCCTCTCTGAAAAACTGTTTTTT	CATSREPPGGLSEKLFF
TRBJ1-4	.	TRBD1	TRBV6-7	TGTGGGCGACAGGGGGAAAAACTGTTTTTT	CGRQGEKLFF
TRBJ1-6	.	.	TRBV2	TGTGCCAGCGCCCGAGGAAGCCGGATTAATTCACCCCTCCACTTT	CASARGSRINSPLHF
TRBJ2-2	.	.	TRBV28	TGTGCCAGCAGTACTCCTCGCGGGGTGTCCGGGGAGCTGTTTTTT	CASSTPRGVSGELFF
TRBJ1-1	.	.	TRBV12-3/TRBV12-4	TGTGCCAGCAGTTTAGATGGGAACACTGAAGCTTTCTTT	CASSLDGNTEAFF
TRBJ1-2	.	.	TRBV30	TGTGCCTGGAGTGCGGGGGACACCGAGAAAATTAACTATGGCTACACCTTC	CAWSAGDTEKINYGYTF
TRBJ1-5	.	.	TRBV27	TGTGCCAGCAGTTTATCGGGGGGGGGCAATCAGCCCCAGCATTTT	CASSLSGGGNQPQHF
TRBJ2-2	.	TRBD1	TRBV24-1	TGTGCCACCAGTGATTTTACCCCTTGGTCGGGACAGGGGGCTGGCGGGGAGCTGTTTTTT	CATSDFTPWSGQGAGGELFF
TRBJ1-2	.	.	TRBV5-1	TGCGCCAGCAGCTTGGATCTCCCCGGGAATGGCTACACCTTC	CASSLDLPGNGYTF
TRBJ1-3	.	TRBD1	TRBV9	TGTGCCAGCAGCCGGGGACAGCCGAGCTTAAACACCATATATTTT	CASSRGQPSLNTIYF
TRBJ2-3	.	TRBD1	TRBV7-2	TGTGCCAGCAGCTTATTACAGGGGGCGGCAGATACGCAGTATTTT	CASSLLQGAADTQYF
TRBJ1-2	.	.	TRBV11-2	TGTGCCAGCAGCTCGGAGGCGAATGGCTACACCTTC	CASSSEANGYTF
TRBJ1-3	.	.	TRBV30	TGTGCCTGGGCTGTACAGAATGGAAACACCATATATTTT	CAWAVQNGNTIYF
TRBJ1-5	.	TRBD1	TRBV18	TGTGCCAGCTCACTGATACCTACCAGGGGACAGTCTAATCAGCCCCAGCATTTT	CASSLIPTRGQSNQPQHF
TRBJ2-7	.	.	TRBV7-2	TGTGCCAGCAGCCCCCTCTTTGCGAGGGACGAGCAGTACTTC	CASSPLFARDEQYF
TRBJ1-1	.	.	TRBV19	TGTGCCAGTAGAGGAGGGACCTACACTGAAGCTTTCTTT	CASRGGTYTEAFF
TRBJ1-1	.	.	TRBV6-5	TGTGCCAGCAGTTACAAATTTGGGGCGAACACTGAAGCTTTCTTT	CASSYKFGANTEAFF
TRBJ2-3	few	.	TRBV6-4	TGTGCCAGCAGTGAAAGCAGCACAGATACGCAGTATTTT	CASSESSTDTQYF
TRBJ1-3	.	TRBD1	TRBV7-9	TGTGCCAGCAGCTCCTGGGACAGCTTTGGAAACACCATATATTTT	CASSSWDSFGNTIYF